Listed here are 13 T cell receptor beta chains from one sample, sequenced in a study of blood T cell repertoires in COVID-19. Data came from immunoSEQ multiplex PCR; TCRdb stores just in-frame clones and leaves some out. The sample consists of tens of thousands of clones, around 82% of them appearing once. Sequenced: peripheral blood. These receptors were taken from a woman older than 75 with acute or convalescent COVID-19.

DNA of the CDR3: TGTGCCAGCAGCGCGGGAGGCCGGGACGGAGGGGGAGGCTACACCTTC. Residues: CASSAGGRDGGGGYTF. The chain uses TRBV9 and TRBJ1-2; TRBD1 is a possible D gene (6 bases). V dropped 3 bases and J dropped 8 bases, with 23 bases sitting between them. The length of the CDR3 is 16 residues. Germline loops: CDR1 SGDLS, CDR2 YYNGEE.

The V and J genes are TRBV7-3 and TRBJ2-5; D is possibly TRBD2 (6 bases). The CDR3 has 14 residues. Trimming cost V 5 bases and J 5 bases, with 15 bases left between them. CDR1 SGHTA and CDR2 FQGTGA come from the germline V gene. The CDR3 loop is CASSPGRSWETQYF. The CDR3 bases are TGTGCCAGCAGCCCGGGGAGGTCGTGGGAGACCCAGTACTTC.

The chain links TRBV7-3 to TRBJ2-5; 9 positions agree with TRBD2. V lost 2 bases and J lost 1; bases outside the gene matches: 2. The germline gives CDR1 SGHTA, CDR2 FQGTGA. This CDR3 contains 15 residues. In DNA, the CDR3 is TGTGCCAGCAGCTTAGCTAGCGGGACCCAAGAGACCCAGTACTTC. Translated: CASSLASGTQETQYF.

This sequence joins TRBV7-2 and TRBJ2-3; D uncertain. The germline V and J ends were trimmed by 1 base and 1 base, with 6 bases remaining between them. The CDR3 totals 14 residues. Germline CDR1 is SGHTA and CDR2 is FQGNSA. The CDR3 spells CASSLGRGTDTQYF. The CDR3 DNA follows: TGTGCCAGCAGCTTAGGGAGAGGCACAGATACGCAGTATTTT.

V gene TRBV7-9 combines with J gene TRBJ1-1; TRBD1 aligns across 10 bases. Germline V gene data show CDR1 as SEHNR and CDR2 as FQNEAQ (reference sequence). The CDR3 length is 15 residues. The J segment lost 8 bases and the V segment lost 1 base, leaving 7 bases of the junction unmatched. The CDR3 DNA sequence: TGTGCCAGCAGCTTAGACCTGGGACAGGGGCTCGAAGCTTTCTTT. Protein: CASSLDLGQGLEAFF.

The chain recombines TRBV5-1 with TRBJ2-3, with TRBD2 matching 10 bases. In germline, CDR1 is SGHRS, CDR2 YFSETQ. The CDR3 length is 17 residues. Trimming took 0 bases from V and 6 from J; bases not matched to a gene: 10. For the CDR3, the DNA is TGCGCCAGCAGCTTGGGGGCTAGCGGGAGTAATGCCGATACGCAGTATTTT. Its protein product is CASSLGASGSNADTQYF. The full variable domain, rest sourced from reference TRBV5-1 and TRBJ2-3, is KAGVTQTPRYLIKTRGQQVTLSCSPISGHRSVSWYQQTPGQGLQFLFEYFSETQRNKGNFPGRFSGRQFSNSRSEMNVSTLELGDSALYLCASSLGASGSNADTQYFGPGTRLTVL.

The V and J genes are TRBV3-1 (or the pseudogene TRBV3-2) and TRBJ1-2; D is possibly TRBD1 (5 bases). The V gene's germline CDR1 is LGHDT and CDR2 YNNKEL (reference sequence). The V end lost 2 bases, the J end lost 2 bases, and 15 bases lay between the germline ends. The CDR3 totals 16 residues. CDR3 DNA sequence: TGTGCCAGCAGCCAAAGGGGAGGCGGAAAAAACTATGGCTACACCTTC. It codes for CASSQRGGGKNYGYTF.

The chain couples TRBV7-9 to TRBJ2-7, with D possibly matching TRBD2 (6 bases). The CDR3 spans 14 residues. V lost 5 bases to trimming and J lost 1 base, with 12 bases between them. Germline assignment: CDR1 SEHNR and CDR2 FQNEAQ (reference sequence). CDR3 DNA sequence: TGTGCCAGCAGCCCAGCGGGCCGATCCTACGAGCAGTACTTC. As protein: CASSPAGRSYEQYF.

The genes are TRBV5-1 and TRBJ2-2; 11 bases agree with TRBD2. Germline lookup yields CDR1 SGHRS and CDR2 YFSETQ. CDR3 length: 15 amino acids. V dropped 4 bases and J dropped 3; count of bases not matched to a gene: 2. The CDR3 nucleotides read TGCGCCAGCAGCCAACTAGCGGGGGACACCGGGGAGCTGTTTTTT. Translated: CASSQLAGDTGELFF.

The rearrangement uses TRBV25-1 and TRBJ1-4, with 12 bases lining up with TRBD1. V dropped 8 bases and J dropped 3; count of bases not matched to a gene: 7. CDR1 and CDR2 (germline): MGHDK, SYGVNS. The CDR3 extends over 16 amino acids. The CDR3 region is CASGGQGAEANEKLFF. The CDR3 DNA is TGTGCCAGCGGGGGACAGGGGGCAGAAGCTAATGAAAAACTGTTTTTT. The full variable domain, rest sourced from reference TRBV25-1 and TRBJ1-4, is EADIYQTPRYLVIGTGKKITLECSQTMGHDKMYWYQQDPGMELHLIHYSYGVNSTEKGDLSSESTVSRIRTEHFPLTLESARPSHTSQYLCASGGQGAEANEKLFFGSGTQLSVL.

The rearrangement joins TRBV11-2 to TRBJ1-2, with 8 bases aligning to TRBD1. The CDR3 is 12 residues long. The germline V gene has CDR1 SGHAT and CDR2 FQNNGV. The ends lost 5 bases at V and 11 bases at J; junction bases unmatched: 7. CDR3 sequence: CASSQGQGGYTF. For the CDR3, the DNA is TGTGCCAGCAGCCAAGGACAGGGTGGTTACACCTTC.

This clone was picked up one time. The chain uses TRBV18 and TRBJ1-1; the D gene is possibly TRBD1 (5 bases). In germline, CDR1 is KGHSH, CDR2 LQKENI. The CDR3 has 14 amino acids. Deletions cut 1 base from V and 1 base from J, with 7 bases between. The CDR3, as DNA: TGTGCCAGCTCACCACAGGGGAAGAACACTGAAGCTTTCTTT. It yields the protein CASSPQGKNTEAFF.

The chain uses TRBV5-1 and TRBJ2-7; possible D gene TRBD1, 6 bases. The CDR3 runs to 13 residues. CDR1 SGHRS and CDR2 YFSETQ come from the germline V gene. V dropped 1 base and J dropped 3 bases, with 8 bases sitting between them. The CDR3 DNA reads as TGCGCCAGCAGCTTGACAGGGAACTACGAGCAGTACTTC. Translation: CASSLTGNYEQYF.